This T cell receptor (beta chain) was recovered during a study of cytomegalovirus exposure and HLA in healthy donors. General study points: Some highly shared sequence variants likely arose as a pipeline artifact.

PCR primers comprised 60 Vbeta and 13 Jbeta primers. Clones were sequenced by immunoSEQ multiplex PCR, and TCRdb holds only the in-frame ones, with some missing. The listing records 150,000 to 200,000 clones. About this clone itself: The antigen remains undetermined.

Each of the donors was a healthy bone marrow donor. The origin of this receptor is a young man in good health and CMV-seronegative. Sequencing was done on a sample of PBMCs.

CDR3 loop: CASSVAPSGYYEQYF. The CDR3 nucleotides are TGTGCCAGCAGCGTAGCCCCTAGCGGTTACTACGAGCAGTACTTC. The chain links TRBV9 to TRBJ2-7; 7 positions match TRBD2. The V gene's germline CDR1 is SGDLS and CDR2 YYNGEE. The V segment lost 0 bases and the J segment 3 bases; nucleotides outside the gene matches: 6. This CDR3 is built from 15 residues.